This T cell receptor (beta chain) was found in a study of blood T cell repertoires in COVID-19. Across the study: From the United States, Italy and Spain came samples of acute and convalescent COVID-19. Sample material is recorded as cDNA or gDNA derived from T cells, B-cell-depleted T cells, or PBMCs.

In the authors' methods: Nucleated cell counts were estimated from reference gene primer amplification. Repertoires were generated with immunoSEQ multiplex PCR, while TCRdb's copy carries only in-frame clones and drops some. The V and J calls and clone size come from that table; D and trimming were worked out from the DNA. The sample has 130,000 to 150,000 clones, roughly four fifths seen once. Sequencing was carried out using peripheral blood. This clonotype was sampled from a man aged 80 or over with acute or convalescent COVID-19.

CDR3 sequence reads: CASSLRRDEQFF. In DNA form, the CDR3 reads TGTGCCAGCAGCTTGCGGAGGGATGAGCAGTTCTTC. The V and J genes are TRBV7-9 and TRBJ2-1; D might be TRBD2 (6 bases). The CDR3 covers 12 residues. The V gene's germline CDR1 is SEHNR and CDR2 FQNEAQ (reference sequence). V lost 3 bases, J lost 8 bases, and 8 bases lay in between.